This TCR beta chain was identified during a study of blood T cell repertoires in COVID-19. Study details: The United States, Italy and Spain supplied acute and convalescent COVID-19 samples. In each case, the material was cDNA or gDNA derived from T cells, B-cell-depleted T cells, or PBMCs.

Produced via immunoSEQ multiplex PCR; TCRdb's table is partial and in-frame only. Of some 200,000 clones in the sample, approximately 82% are singletons; the top ten hold roughly an eighth. V was pared by 1 base and J by 5 bases, with 7 bases of the junction left unmatched. Germline lookup yields CDR1 MNHEY and CDR2 SMNVEV (reference sequence). CDR3 size: 16 residues. The source of this sequence is a human donor in a cohort sampled during active COVID-19. What was sequenced was peripheral blood. V is TRBV27 and J is TRBJ1-2, with TRBD1 identical over 10 bases. CDR3 nucleotides: TGTGCCAGCAGTTTATTCGGGACAGGGGATGGGTATGGCTACACCTTC. Its protein is CASSLFGTGDGYGYTF.